The rows below give T cell receptor beta chains drawn from one sample of a study of CD8 T cells in ankylosing spondylitis. TCRdb called the 5' RACE reads again in MiXCR, with one record for every CDR3 protein. The data show 150,000 to 200,000 distinct CDR3 sequences, around 13% seen once. Sequenced input: blood, either unsorted or a sorted T cell fraction (not recorded which). The source is a female donor with ankylosing spondylitis or in good health (not recorded which). Both conserved end residues are part of each CDR3. Fields, in order: D gene, clone size, J gene, V gene, CDR3 protein, CDR3 DNA. The D gene is left open where the match is weak. Expanded clones are given a class, and other clones once, few, many or no size at all.

D: .
size: many
J: TRBJ2-2
V: TRBV7-3
CDR3: CASSSTATGELFF
DNA: TGTGCCAGCAGCTCCACAGCTACCGGGGAGCTGTTTTTT

D: .
size: many
J: TRBJ1-1
V: TRBV24-1
CDR3: CATSDLAGAEAFF
DNA: TGTGCCACCAGTGATTTAGCGGGGGCGGAAGCTTTCTTT

D: TRBD2
size: .
J: TRBJ2-1
V: TRBV6-2/TRBV6-3
CDR3: CASRQGLAGEQFF
DNA: TGTGCCAGCAGACAGGGACTAGCGGGGGAGCAGTTCTTC

D: .
size: few
J: TRBJ1-4
V: TRBV7-8
CDR3: CASSLVHDVLLNEKLFF
DNA: TGTGCCAGCAGCTTAGTCCATGACGTCCTTCTTAATGAAAAACTGTTTTTT

D: TRBD1
size: many
J: TRBJ2-7
V: TRBV12-3/TRBV12-4
CDR3: CASSFLGQLGDEQYF
DNA: TGTGCCAGCAGTTTTCTGGGACAGCTTGGGGACGAGCAGTACTTC

D: .
size: many
J: TRBJ2-3
V: TRBV6-4
CDR3: CASSPDSGTDTQYF
DNA: TGTGCCAGCAGTCCGGACTCCGGCACAGATACGCAGTATTTT

D: .
size: many
J: TRBJ2-1
V: TRBV20-1
CDR3: CSARPGWQHEQFF
DNA: TGCAGTGCTAGACCCGGGTGGCAGCATGAGCAGTTCTTC

D: TRBD2
size: many
J: TRBJ2-3
V: TRBV5-5
CDR3: CASSPWTSGRSTQYF
DNA: TGTGCCAGCAGCCCCTGGACTAGCGGGAGATCTACGCAGTATTTT

D: TRBD2
size: many
J: TRBJ2-6
V: TRBV29-1
CDR3: CSVELWPSGSSGGANVLTF
DNA: TGCAGCGTTGAACTGTGGCCTAGCGGGAGTTCAGGCGGGGCCAACGTCCTGACTTTC

D: .
size: many
J: TRBJ1-1
V: TRBV13
CDR3: CASAGNQGTEAFF
DNA: TGTGCCAGTGCCGGGAACCAGGGCACTGAAGCTTTCTTT

D: .
size: many
J: TRBJ1-5
V: TRBV15
CDR3: CATSREVRGPQHF
DNA: TGTGCCACCAGCAGAGAAGTAAGAGGGCCCCAGCATTTT

D: TRBD1
size: few
J: TRBJ1-3
V: TRBV18
CDR3: CASSGDRQLLF
DNA: TGTGCCAGCTCCGGGGACAGGCAACTGCTTTTT

D: .
size: few
J: TRBJ2-1
V: TRBV28
CDR3: CASRGPTSWWDNEQFF
DNA: TGTGCCAGCAGGGGACCCACTAGCTGGTGGGACAATGAGCAGTTCTTC

D: .
size: many
J: TRBJ1-3
V: TRBV7-9
CDR3: CASSSLSGITIYF
DNA: TGTGCCAGCAGCTCCCTTAGCGGGATCACCATATATTTT

D: TRBD2
size: .
J: TRBJ2-3
V: TRBV6-5
CDR3: CASSLRGTSGTDTQYF
DNA: TGTGCCAGCAGCTTAAGAGGGACTAGCGGGACAGATACGCAGTATTTT

D: .
size: many
J: TRBJ2-5
V: TRBV7-8
CDR3: CASSLASSGQKTQYF
DNA: TGTGCCAGCAGCTTAGCGAGCTCAGGGCAGAAGACCCAGTACTTC

D: .
size: many
J: TRBJ1-2
V: TRBV5-1
CDR3: CASSLLGREDGYTF
DNA: TGCGCCAGCAGCTTGTTGGGAAGGGAGGATGGCTACACCTTC

D: TRBD1
size: few
J: TRBJ2-7
V: TRBV25-1
CDR3: CASSKGQGSDEQYF
DNA: TGTGCCAGCAGTAAGGGACAGGGTAGCGACGAGCAGTACTTC

D: .
size: many
J: TRBJ2-7
V: TRBV14
CDR3: CASSQVGASYEQYF
DNA: TGTGCCAGCAGCCAAGTTGGGGCCTCCTACGAGCAGTACTTC

D: TRBD1
size: few
J: TRBJ1-2
V: TRBV28
CDR3: CASSSPPGQGFGYTF
DNA: TGTGCCAGCAGTTCCCCCCCGGGACAGGGGTTCGGCTACACCTTC

D: .
size: few
J: TRBJ2-1
V: TRBV5-1
CDR3: CASGLEGQSYNEQFF
DNA: TGCGCCAGCGGCTTGGAGGGACAGTCCTACAATGAGCAGTTCTTC

D: TRBD1
size: many
J: TRBJ2-1
V: TRBV28
CDR3: CASTTTPGQGPNEQFF
DNA: TGTGCCAGCACCACTACACCGGGACAGGGGCCAAATGAGCAGTTCTTC

D: TRBD2
size: many
J: TRBJ2-1
V: TRBV7-2
CDR3: CASSLGGTSINEQFF
DNA: TGTGCCAGCAGCTTAGGGGGGACTAGCATCAATGAGCAGTTCTTC

D: .
size: .
J: TRBJ2-5
V: TRBV7-9
CDR3: CASSLTGARETQYF
DNA: TGTGCCAGCAGCTTAACGGGAGCTCGTGAGACCCAGTACTTC

D: .
size: many
J: TRBJ1-4
V: TRBV4-3
CDR3: CASSQGGASNEKLFF
DNA: TGCGCCAGCAGCCAAGGCGGGGCGTCTAATGAAAAACTGTTTTTT

D: .
size: many
J: TRBJ2-7
V: TRBV7-9
CDR3: CASSLTGGENEQYF
DNA: TGTGCCAGCAGCCTGACGGGGGGCGAAAACGAGCAGTACTTC

D: TRBD1
size: many
J: TRBJ2-3
V: TRBV7-2
CDR3: CASIHNQGETQYF
DNA: TGTGCCAGCATCCACAACCAGGGGGAGACGCAGTATTTT

D: .
size: few
J: TRBJ2-2
V: TRBV6-5
CDR3: CASSYSTPTGPNTGELFF
DNA: TGTGCCAGCAGTTACTCGACCCCGACAGGCCCCAACACCGGGGAGCTGTTTTTT

D: .
size: few
J: TRBJ2-5
V: TRBV29-1
CDR3: CSVDSTSQETQYF
DNA: TGCAGCGTTGATAGTACAAGCCAAGAGACCCAGTACTTC

D: TRBD2
size: few
J: TRBJ2-1
V: TRBV12-3/TRBV12-4
CDR3: CASTLAGDNEQFF
DNA: TGTGCCAGCACCCTAGCGGGAGACAATGAGCAGTTCTTC

D: .
size: many
J: TRBJ1-1
V: TRBV5-1
CDR3: CASSLLQIRETEAFF
DNA: TGCGCCAGCAGTCTTCTACAAATTCGAGAGACTGAAGCTTTCTTT

D: .
size: many
J: TRBJ1-2
V: TRBV24-1
CDR3: CATTTDNYGYTF
DNA: TGTGCCACCACGACAGATAACTATGGCTACACCTTC

D: .
size: many
J: TRBJ2-2
V: TRBV12-3/TRBV12-4
CDR3: CASTAQVVPNTGELFF
DNA: TGTGCCAGCACCGCACAAGTCGTTCCGAACACCGGGGAGCTGTTTTTT

D: TRBD1
size: many
J: TRBJ1-1
V: TRBV28
CDR3: CASSPGGLQGTFF
DNA: TGTGCCAGCAGCCCCGGGGGTTTACAGGGGACTTTCTTT

D: .
size: many
J: TRBJ1-6
V: TRBV15
CDR3: CATSRDGGPLTVNSPLHF
DNA: TGTGCCACCAGCAGAGACGGTGGCCCCCTCACGGTTAATTCACCCCTCCACTTT

D: .
size: many
J: TRBJ1-2
V: TRBV2
CDR3: CAQRRSLTPNYGYTF
DNA: TGTGCCCAACGGCGCAGCCTAACGCCCAACTATGGCTACACCTTC

D: .
size: .
J: TRBJ1-2
V: TRBV7-9
CDR3: CASSLGWRTEDGYTF
DNA: TGTGCCAGCAGCTTAGGCTGGAGGACAGAGGATGGCTACACCTTC

D: TRBD2
size: many
J: TRBJ2-7
V: TRBV10-3
CDR3: CAISESRTSGGYEQYF
DNA: TGTGCCATCAGTGAGTCGAGGACTAGCGGGGGCTACGAGCAGTACTTC

D: .
size: many
J: TRBJ2-2
V: TRBV12-3/TRBV12-4
CDR3: CASKEQANTGELFF
DNA: TGTGCCAGCAAGGAACAGGCCAACACCGGGGAGCTGTTTTTT

D: TRBD1
size: many
J: TRBJ1-2
V: TRBV20-1
CDR3: CSATDWTGLNYGYTF
DNA: TGCAGTGCTACAGACTGGACAGGGCTTAACTATGGCTACACCTTC

D: .
size: .
J: TRBJ2-7
V: TRBV20-1
CDR3: CSAREPSLSYEQYF
DNA: TGCAGTGCTAGGGAGCCGAGTTTATCTTACGAGCAGTACTTC

D: TRBD2
size: many
J: TRBJ2-1
V: TRBV3-1
CDR3: CASSLLAGGAGEQFF
DNA: TGTGCCAGCAGCCTTCTAGCGGGAGGCGCGGGTGAGCAGTTCTTC

D: .
size: few
J: TRBJ2-7
V: TRBV20-1
CDR3: CSAPDSLSSYEQYF
DNA: TGCAGTGCTCCTGACAGTCTAAGCTCCTACGAGCAGTACTTC

D: .
size: many
J: TRBJ2-3
V: TRBV5-1
CDR3: CASSVEKGTQYF
DNA: TGCGCCAGCAGCGTGGAAAAGGGTACGCAGTATTTT

D: .
size: many
J: TRBJ1-1
V: TRBV12-3/TRBV12-4
CDR3: CASGAGITEAFF
DNA: TGTGCCAGCGGCGCGGGTATCACTGAAGCTTTCTTT

D: .
size: many
J: TRBJ2-1
V: TRBV14
CDR3: CASSRPGTHNDEQFF
DNA: TGTGCCAGCAGCCGACCCGGGACTCATAACGATGAGCAGTTCTTC

D: .
size: .
J: TRBJ2-5
V: TRBV5-6
CDR3: CAISLGLSTLLQETQYF
DNA: TGTGCCATCAGCTTGGGGCTATCCACTCTATTACAAGAGACCCAGTACTTC

D: .
size: many
J: TRBJ2-1
V: TRBV27
CDR3: CASTPSGATDEQFF
DNA: TGTGCCAGCACCCCTTCCGGCGCTACAGATGAGCAGTTCTTC

D: .
size: many
J: TRBJ1-2
V: TRBV12-3/TRBV12-4
CDR3: CASRYQYGYTF
DNA: TGTGCCAGCAGATATCAATATGGCTACACCTTC

D: .
size: many
J: TRBJ1-1
V: TRBV12-3/TRBV12-4
CDR3: CASSLGGEAFF
DNA: TGTGCCAGCTCTCTGGGAGGGGAAGCTTTCTTT

D: .
size: .
J: TRBJ2-7
V: TRBV7-9
CDR3: CASSSVLGSYEQYF
DNA: TGTGCCAGCAGCTCCGTCCTGGGGTCCTACGAGCAGTACTTC

D: .
size: many
J: TRBJ2-1
V: TRBV29-1
CDR3: CSVEGTYNEQFF
DNA: TGCAGCGTTGAGGGGACCTACAATGAGCAGTTCTTC

D: TRBD2
size: many
J: TRBJ2-1
V: TRBV4-1
CDR3: CASSQPGLAGGRSSYNEQFF
DNA: TGCGCCAGCAGCCAGCCGGGACTAGCGGGAGGCCGTAGCTCCTACAATGAGCAGTTCTTC

D: .
size: many
J: TRBJ2-3
V: TRBV9
CDR3: CASSGSGSYTDTQYF
DNA: TGTGCCAGCAGCGGGTCCGGGAGTTACACAGATACGCAGTATTTT

D: .
size: many
J: TRBJ2-7
V: TRBV7-9
CDR3: CASSPVSSSYEQYF
DNA: TGTGCCAGCAGCCCGGTGTCGAGCTCCTACGAGCAGTACTTC

D: .
size: many
J: TRBJ2-5
V: TRBV24-1
CDR3: CATSDEGRETQYF
DNA: TGTGCCACCAGTGATGAAGGAAGGGAGACCCAGTACTTC

D: TRBD2
size: many
J: TRBJ2-3
V: TRBV27
CDR3: CASSLPPTSGGTSTDTQYF
DNA: TGTGCCAGCAGCTTACCGCCGACTAGCGGGGGAACTAGCACAGATACGCAGTATTTT

D: .
size: .
J: TRBJ2-7
V: TRBV2
CDR3: CASSPRDTEQYF
DNA: TGTGCCAGCAGTCCCCGGGACACCGAGCAGTACTTC

D: .
size: few
J: TRBJ2-2
V: TRBV20-1
CDR3: CSGLAANTGELFF
DNA: TGCAGTGGGCTAGCAGCGAACACCGGGGAGCTGTTTTTT